The clone carrying this T cell receptor beta chain was counted a few times. This specimen comes from a study of blood T cell repertoires in COVID-19. Overall study: Acute and convalescent COVID-19 samples came from the United States, Italy and Spain. The analysed material was cDNA or gDNA that came from T cells, B-cell-depleted T cells, or PBMCs.

Source study methods: Estimation of nucleated cell counts was performed using reference gene primer amplification. Sequenced by immunoSEQ multiplex PCR; TCRdb stores in-frame clones only, minus some. For V, J and clone size, that table is used; D and trimming come from the DNA. This table holds approximately 120,000 clones, 85% found once. This CDR3 is 15 amino acids long. CDR1 and CDR2 (germline): LGHNA, YNFKEQ. Germline trimming cut 0 bases from V and 3 bases from J; bases unmatched to any gene: 4. V gene TRBV4-2 combines with J gene TRBJ1-2, with 7 bases lining up with TRBD1. The TCR was taken from a woman of 80 years or more with acute or convalescent COVID-19. Sequenced sample: peripheral blood. The CDR3 reads CASSQDPGGDYGYTF. CDR3 coding DNA: TGTGCCAGCAGCCAAGACCCAGGGGGTGACTATGGCTACACCTTC.